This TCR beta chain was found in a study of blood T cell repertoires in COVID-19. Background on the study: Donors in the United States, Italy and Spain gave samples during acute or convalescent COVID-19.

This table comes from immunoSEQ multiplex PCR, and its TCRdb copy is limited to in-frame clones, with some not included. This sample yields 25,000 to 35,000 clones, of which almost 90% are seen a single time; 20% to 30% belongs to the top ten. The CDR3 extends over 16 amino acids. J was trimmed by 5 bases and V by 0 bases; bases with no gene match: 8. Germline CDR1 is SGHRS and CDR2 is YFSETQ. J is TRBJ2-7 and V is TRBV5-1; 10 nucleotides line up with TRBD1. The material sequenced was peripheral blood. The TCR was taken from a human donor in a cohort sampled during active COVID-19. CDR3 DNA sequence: TGCGCCAGCAGCTTGGGGGTAAGGACAGGGGGTCACGAGCAGTACTTC. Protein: CASSLGVRTGGHEQYF.